This T cell receptor (beta chain) was sequenced in a study of regulatory T cells in long-lasting Graves disease. Study background: Newly diagnosed Graves' patients had taken antithyroid drugs under 3 months.

V gave up 3 bases and J gave up 1 base; unmatched junction bases: 4. The CDR3 contains 15 residues. Germline CDR1 GTSNPN, CDR2 SVGIG (reference sequence). This clonotype was seen many times. Time point here: newly diagnosed GD, antithyroid drugs for less than 3 months. Extracted PBMC RNA gave rise to the TCR library. Relying on iRepertoire HTBI primers and Arm-PCR of CDR3 regions, the team built TCR beta libraries. Source study methods: Sequenced samples collectively carried 62 TRBV and around 15 TRBJ segments. TCRdb independently ran MiXCR on the multiplex PCR reads; one entry per CDR3 protein. TCRdb assigned the V and J calls; the authors' analysis was not used. The sample lists approximately 490,000 distinct CDR3 sequences, roughly 15% occurring once. The data also belong to a second study, concerning T cells in Graves' hyperthyroidism and ophthalmopathy.

The source of this sequence is a man aged 35 to 55 with Graves disease. The material sequenced was peripheral blood mononuclear cells (PBMCs), taken at new diagnosis, from a patient treated with antithyroid drugs. The chain is built from TRBV30 and TRBJ2-1; 9 positions agree with TRBD1. This chain's CDR3 is CAWRAGTGSYNEQFF. CDR3 in DNA: TGTGCCTGGAGGGCCGGGACAGGGTCCTACAATGAGCAGTTCTTC.